This TCR beta chain appears in the sequencing data of a study of blood T cell repertoires in COVID-19. The wider study: Sites in the United States, Italy and Spain provided acute and convalescent COVID-19 samples.

TCRdb's copy holds only in-frame clones and misses some; the assay was immunoSEQ multiplex PCR. The sample contains roughly 220,000 clones, about 86% of which appear only once. All enrollees were roughly 18 to 90 years old and from fewer than 25 US areas. Participants' own reports of clinical history determined their cohort assignment. The CDR3 spans 17 residues. With 2 bases removed from V and 4 bases from J, the gap between germline ends came to 18 bases. Per germline, CDR1 MDHEN and CDR2 SYDVKM. V is TRBV28 and J is TRBJ1-5; tentative D call: TRBD1 (6 bases). Sequenced material: PBMCs or T cells enriched from blood (not recorded which). The origin of this receptor is a woman in her forties with acute COVID-19. The CDR3 bases are TGTGCCAGCAGTTTAGCTCTGACAGGCATGTATAATCAGCCCCAGCATTTT. Its protein is CASSLALTGMYNQPQHF.